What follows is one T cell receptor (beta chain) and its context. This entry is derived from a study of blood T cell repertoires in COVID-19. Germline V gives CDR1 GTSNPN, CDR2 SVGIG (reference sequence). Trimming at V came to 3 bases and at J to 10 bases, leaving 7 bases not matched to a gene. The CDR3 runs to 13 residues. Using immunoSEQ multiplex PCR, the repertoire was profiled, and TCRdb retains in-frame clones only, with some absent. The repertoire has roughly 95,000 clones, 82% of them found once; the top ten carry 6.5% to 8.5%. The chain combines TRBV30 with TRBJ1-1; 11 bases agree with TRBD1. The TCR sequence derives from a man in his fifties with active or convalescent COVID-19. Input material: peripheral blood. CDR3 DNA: TGTGCCTGGAGCTGGGACAGGGGGGTCGGAGCTTTCTTT. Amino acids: CAWSWDRGVGAFF.